This TCR beta chain was recorded in a study of T cells in Graves' hyperthyroidism and ophthalmopathy. What was amplified from RNA transcripts were TCR beta CDR3 regions. RT-PCR in the first round (using the HTBI primer set) targeted the TCR CDR3. MiXCR, applied by TCRdb to the multiplex PCR reads, yields one record per CDR3 protein. The sample has 94,000 or so distinct CDR3 sequences; 51% are singletons. This clonotype was recorded many times. The sequenced material came from blood. The TCR sequence derives from a woman aged 35 to 49 with Graves' hyperthyroidism.

This chain's CDR3 is CASSHGWSYEQYF. The CDR3 nucleotides are TGTGCCAGCAGCCATGGATGGAGCTACGAGCAGTACTTC. The rearrangement joins TRBV7-9 to TRBJ2-7; no reliable D call. The CDR3 is 13 amino acids. CDR1 and CDR2 from the germline V gene are SEHNR and FQNEAQ (reference sequence). Trimming left V 5 bases short and J 3 bases short, with 11 bases between.